Described below is a single T cell receptor (beta chain) sequence and its context. Its cognate antigen is unknown. Profiling relied on immunoSEQ multiplex PCR, and the TCRdb table lists in-frame clones only, not all of them. Counted here are 8,500 to 14,000 clones, about 29% occurring once; the ten biggest clones make up 5% to 5.5%. The data belong to a study of T cells in localized non-small cell lung cancer. Trimming removed 7 bases from V and 10 bases from J; junction bases left unmatched: 15. The CDR3 runs 16 residues. Germline CDR1 and CDR2: LNHDA and SQIVND (reference sequence). The study, taken as a whole, reports: Clonality of T cells reached its maximum in uninvolved adjacent lung, surpassing tumor. Median approximately 58 top-100 tumor clones were shared with paired adjacent lung.

The chain uses TRBV19 and TRBJ1-6; TRBD1 matches at 8 bases. This clonotype was obtained from a man aged 40 to 70 with stage I lung adenocarcinoma. The sample in question was lung tumor tissue, obtained before any cancer treatment. The CDR3 region has the DNA TGTGCCAGTACGCAGGGGGCGACTAGTTTATGGTCACCCCTCCACTTT. It yields the protein CASTQGATSLWSPLHF.